Below are 30 T cell receptor beta chains sequenced from a single sample in a study of molecular identifiers for immune sequencing clone quantification. TCRdb re-analysed the PCR reads in MiXCR, keeping a single row per CDR3 protein. The sample consists of nearly 650,000 distinct CDR3 sequences, 25% of them appearing once. Sequenced sample: naive CD8+ T cells from blood, with Jurkat cell RNA spiked in. Subset described: FACS-sorted CD8+CD4-CCR7+CD45RA+ naive T cells. These receptors were taken from a human donor in good health. Some libraries in this study had Jurkat cell RNA spiked in.

This clonotype appeared a few times. V and J are TRBV27 and TRBJ1-5, with 9 nucleotides matching TRBD1. CDR3 size: 14 residues. Germline trimming cut 4 bases from V and 6 bases from J; bases unmatched to any gene: 4. Germline V gene data show CDR1 as MNHEY and CDR2 as SMNVEV (reference sequence). CDR3 nucleotides: TGTGCCAGCAGTTGGACAGGGGATAGTCAGCCCCAGCATTTT. Residues: CASSWTGDSQPQHF.

The rearrangement uses TRBV5-8 and TRBJ2-7, with D uncertain. The germline gives CDR1 SGHTS, CDR2 YDEGEE. V dropped 1 base and J dropped 4 bases, with 9 bases sitting between them. This CDR3 is 13 amino acids long. CDR3 DNA: TGTGCCAGCAGCTTGAAACTGACATACGAGCAGTACTTC. The encoded protein is CASSLKLTYEQYF.

The table lists this clonotype with many counts. The chain carries TRBV29-1 and TRBJ2-3; TRBD2 is a possible D gene (5 bases). Germline values: CDR1 SQVTM, CDR2 ANQGSEA. V lost 5 bases to trimming and J lost 2 bases, with 8 bases between them. This CDR3 has 12 amino acids. The CDR3 reads CSVSGYTDTQYF. CDR3 sequence (DNA): TGCAGCGTTAGCGGATACACAGATACGCAGTATTTT.

This clonotype was found many times. The CDR3 DNA follows: TGTGCCAGCGGATTATCTTGGGGACCTCCCTACGAGCAGTACTTC. Protein: CASGLSWGPPYEQYF. This chain joins TRBV6-2 or TRBV6-3 and TRBJ2-7, with D possibly called TRBD1 or TRBD2 (5 bases each). Germline-derived CDR1 and CDR2 are MNHEY and SVGEGT. The CDR3 covers 15 residues. Trimming took 8 bases from V and 2 from J, leaving 19 bases between them.

This clonotype has just a few counts. The gene calls are TRBV18 and TRBJ2-1; no definite D call. Germline lookup yields CDR1 KGHSH and CDR2 LQKENI. V gave up 2 bases and J gave up 1 base, with 6 bases separating them. The CDR3 covers 14 residues. CDR3 loop: CASSPMPSYNEQFF. The CDR3 region has the DNA TGTGCCAGCTCACCAATGCCGTCCTACAATGAGCAGTTCTTC. Combining the CDR3 with reference TRBV18 and TRBJ2-1 gives the whole variable domain NAGVMQNPRHLVRRRGQEARLRCSPMKGHSHVYWYRQLPEEGLKFMVYLQKENIIDESGMPKERFSAEFPKEGPSILRIQQVVRGDSAAYFCASSPMPSYNEQFFGPGTRLTVL.

Concerning this clonotype itself: Its ends do not fully match the called genes, so a read error is possible. The V call is TRBV6-2 or TRBV6-3, the J call TRBJ1-1; D is possibly TRBD1 (5 bases). The CDR3 has 14 residues. Germline V gene data show CDR1 as MNHEY and CDR2 as SVGEGT. DNA for the CDR3: TGTGCCAGCAGCCCAGGGCACAGGAACACTGAAGCTATCTTT. Protein product: CASSPGHRNTEAIF.

This clonotype was seen repeatedly, ten times or more. CDR3 DNA sequence: TGTGCCAGCAGCTTCATAGGCGGGGGGGGCACAGATACGCAGTATTTT. It translates to CASSFIGGGGTDTQYF. The chain joins TRBV7-3 to TRBJ2-3; 9 nucleotides agree with TRBD2. Germline CDR1 reads SGHTA; CDR2 reads FQGTGA. The CDR3 length is 16 residues. Losses at the gene ends were 3 bases for V and 1 base for J; bases not matched to a gene: 5.

Details on this clonotype: This may stem from a read error, because a much larger clone lies one nucleotide away. This rearrangement joins TRBV6-2 or TRBV6-3 to TRBJ2-2; 7 positions agree with TRBD2. CDR3 length: 14 residues. V lost 10 bases to trimming and J lost 4 bases; unmatched junction nucleotides: 9. CDR1 is MNHEY and CDR2 is SVGEGT in the germline V gene. Here the CDR3 reads CANERAGFTGELFF. The CDR3 DNA sequence: TGTGCCAACGAGCGAGCGGGATTCACCGGGGAGCTGTTTTTT.

The rearrangement links TRBV4-3 to TRBJ2-7, with 9 nucleotides matching TRBD1. The CDR3 is 16 amino acids. V dropped 2 bases and J dropped 0; count of bases not matched to a gene: 5. CDR1 LGHNA and CDR2 YSLEER come from the germline V gene. The CDR3 reads CASSQTGQGLSYEQYF. CDR3 sequence (DNA): TGCGCCAGCAGCCAAACCGGACAGGGGCTCTCCTACGAGCAGTACTTC.

At least ten counts were recorded for this clonotype. The chain has TRBV24-1 and TRBJ2-7; tentatively, D is TRBD2 (5 bases). The CDR3 is 15 residues long. Germline V CDR1 and CDR2: KGHDR, SFDVKD. Trimming removed 12 bases at V and 2 bases at J, with 22 bases between. The CDR3 sequence is CAASRKRALTYEQYF. The DNA of the CDR3 is TGTGCCGCCTCAAGGAAGAGGGCCTTGACCTACGAGCAGTACTTC.

This clonotype turned up a few times. Relative to the germline gene, one junction end is altered; a read error may explain this. The V gene is TRBV10-3, the J gene TRBJ2-2; TRBD2 matches 10 bases. The CDR3 is made up of 19 amino acids. Per germline, CDR1 ENHRY and CDR2 SYGVKD. CDR3: CAVSESPSGGPANTGELFF. The CDR3 nucleotides are TGTGCCGTCAGTGAGAGTCCTAGCGGGGGCCCCGCGAACACCGGGGAGCTGTTTTTT.

This clonotype was seen many times. CDR3 sequence reads: CASSRTGISYEQYF. CDR3 bases: TGTGCCAGCAGTCGAACAGGAATCTCCTACGAGCAGTACTTC. The chain has TRBV6-5 and TRBJ2-7, with D perhaps matching TRBD1 (5 bases). There are 14 residues in the CDR3. Germline V gene data show CDR1 as MNHEY and CDR2 as SVGAGI. Trimming took off 5 bases at V and 0 bases at J, with 11 bases between the two ends.

A few counts support this clonotype. This chain uses TRBV30 with TRBJ2-2; D uncertain. V gave up 4 bases and J gave up 2 bases, with 8 bases separating them. The CDR3 length is 13 residues. Germline V gene sequence: CDR1 GTSNPN, CDR2 SVGIG (reference sequence). The CDR3 coding sequence is TGTGCCTGGACGGGCCTAAACACCGGGGAGCTGTTTTTT. It translates to CAWTGLNTGELFF.

This clonotype was seen more than once but under ten times. This chain joins TRBV27 and TRBJ1-6; no reliable D call. The V and J ends lost 4 bases and 3 bases respectively, with 4 bases between them. This CDR3 is built from 13 residues. Germline V gives CDR1 MNHEY, CDR2 SMNVEV (reference sequence). The CDR3 nucleotides are TGTGCCAGCAGTTGGGGCTATAATTCACCCCTCCACTTT. Translated, it gives CASSWGYNSPLHF.

In the case of this clonotype: An end of the junction does not agree with germline; a read error may underlie this. The V gene is TRBV2, the J gene TRBJ1-2; no clear D gene. Germline V gene data show CDR1 as SNHLY and CDR2 as FYNNEI. CDR3 size: 14 residues. Here the CDR3 reads CASSTSELTSGHTF. In DNA, the CDR3 is TGTGCCAGCAGTACCAGCGAATTAACCTCTGGCCACACCTTC.

The J gene is TRBJ2-2, the V gene TRBV9, with D possibly being TRBD2 (6 bases). The V gene lost 4 bases and the J gene lost 7 bases, with 20 bases spanning the gap. CDR1 and CDR2 (germline): SGDLS, YYNGEE. The CDR3 spans 16 residues. In DNA form, the CDR3 reads TGTGCCAGCAGCACCCCGGGACTTCCACGGGGCGGGGAGCTGTTTTTT. Residues: CASSTPGLPRGGELFF.

This clonotype was picked up many times. DNA for the CDR3: TGTGCCAGCAGTCCAACAGACTACTCCTACGAGCAGTACTTC. It encodes CASSPTDYSYEQYF. The V and J genes are TRBV6-5 and TRBJ2-7; D may be TRBD2 (5 bases). The CDR3 consists of 14 residues. CDR1 is MNHEY and CDR2 is SVGAGI in the germline V gene. Trimming cost V 5 bases and J 0 bases, with 11 bases left between them.

Turning to this clonotype: A read error may be the cause here, since a much bigger clone is one base away. The chain carries TRBV28 and TRBJ2-7, with 8 bases lining up with TRBD2. The ends lost 8 bases at V and 9 bases at J; junction bases unmatched: 15. Per the germline V gene, CDR1 is MDHEN and CDR2 is SYDVKM. The CDR3 is 14 amino acids. This CDR3 reads CASGRLHQREPQYF. The CDR3 DNA is TGTGCCAGCGGTCGCCTTCACCAGCGGGAGCCGCAGTACTTC.

This clonotype was seen many times. The chain employs TRBV20-1 and TRBJ2-7; either TRBD1 or TRBD2 may fit D (6 bases each). Germline values: CDR1 DFQATT, CDR2 SNEGSKA (reference sequence). V lost 0 bases to trimming and J lost 1 base, with 13 bases between them. The CDR3 runs 15 residues. This chain's CDR3 is CSARDLGGLSYEQYF. Written as DNA, the CDR3 is TGCAGTGCTAGAGATCTGGGGGGCTTATCCTACGAGCAGTACTTC.

A word on this clonotype: A much larger clone lies one base from this, so it may be a read error. The rearrangement links TRBV30 to TRBJ2-1; 15 bases map to TRBD2. V was clipped by 1 base and J by 15 bases; unmatched bases: 7. This CDR3 has 14 residues. Germline V CDR1 and CDR2: GTSNPN, SVGIG (reference sequence). CDR3 region: CAWSGGLAGGRRFF. For the CDR3, the DNA is TGTGCCTGGAGTGGAGGACTAGCGGGGGGGCGCCGGTTCTTC.

The chain carries TRBV19 and TRBJ1-1; D is perhaps TRBD1 (6 bases). Trimming removed 5 bases at V and 0 bases at J, with 16 bases between. The CDR3 extends over 16 amino acids. Germline assignment: CDR1 LNHDA and CDR2 SQIVND (reference sequence). CDR3: CASSLPGTWMNTEAFF. In nucleotides, the CDR3 is TGTGCCAGTAGTCTCCCCGGGACATGGATGAACACTGAAGCTTTCTTT.

Ten or more counts support this clonotype. The V and J genes are TRBV12-3 or TRBV12-4 and TRBJ2-2, with 9 bases lining up with TRBD2. The J segment lost 8 bases and the V segment lost 7 bases, leaving 14 bases of the junction unmatched. The CDR3 is 16 amino acids. The CDR3 loop reads CASTSLTSGAEGELFF. CDR3 bases: TGTGCCAGCACCTCCCTGACTAGCGGCGCAGAAGGGGAGCTGTTTTTT.

This clonotype was recorded many times. The V gene is TRBV6-2 or TRBV6-3, the J gene TRBJ2-7; weak D call: TRBD2 (5 bases). There are 13 residues in the CDR3. Germline V lookup: CDR1 MNHEY, CDR2 SVGEGT. The germline V and J ends were trimmed by 2 bases and 2 bases, with 7 bases remaining between them. This chain's CDR3 is CASSYRGAYEQYF. CDR3 DNA sequence: TGTGCCAGCAGTTACCGGGGTGCCTACGAGCAGTACTTC.

In the case of this clonotype: A junction end diverges from the germline sequence, so it may reflect a read error. V usage is TRBV4-3 and J usage is TRBJ2-1, with no clear D. CDR3 length equals 13 residues. CDR1 is LGHNA and CDR2 is YSLEER in the germline V gene. The CDR3 sequence is CASSQLGSNEQLF. The CDR3 DNA follows: TGCGCCAGCAGCCAATTGGGAAGCAATGAGCAGCTCTTC.

A single count supports this clonotype. Since a much larger clone is just one base distant, this may be a read error. This chain joins TRBV6-5 and TRBJ2-5; no definite D call. The CDR3 has 14 amino acids. Germline-derived CDR1 and CDR2 are MNHEY and SVGAGI. This chain's CDR3 is CASGYSEGHETQYF. CDR3 coding DNA: TGTGCCAGCGGTTACTCTGAAGGGCACGAGACCCAGTACTTC.

A few counts support this clonotype. This chain connects TRBV4-1 to TRBJ1-5; tentatively, D is TRBD1 (5 bases). Germline V CDR1 and CDR2: MGHRA, YSYEKL. Trimming shortened V by 3 bases and J by 4 bases, and 13 bases separated the two germline ends. The CDR3 is 15 residues long. CDR3 loop: CASSHYEGRNQPQHF. The DNA of the CDR3 is TGCGCCAGCAGCCATTATGAGGGGAGAAATCAGCCCCAGCATTTT.

The chain combines TRBV19 with TRBJ1-5; unclear D gene. CDR3 length: 14 residues. Germline-derived CDR1 and CDR2 are LNHDA and SQIVND (reference sequence). Trimming removed 5 bases from V and 9 bases from J, with 17 bases in between. CDR3 loop: CASSQKTGLWPQHF. Here the CDR3 DNA reads TGTGCCAGTAGTCAGAAGACGGGTCTGTGGCCCCAGCATTTT.

This clonotype was detected many times. The rearrangement joins TRBV5-1 to TRBJ2-7; 7 positions agree with TRBD1. With 4 bases clipped from V and 6 bases from J, the junction kept 4 bases outside the gene matches. CDR3 size: 12 residues. CDR1 is SGHRS, CDR2 YFSETQ, per germline. The DNA for the CDR3 is TGCGCCAGCAGCCGGACAGGCGCCGAGCAGTACTTC. Translation: CASSRTGAEQYF.

This clonotype has only one observation. One end of the junction is discordant with germline, which a read error may explain. The chain links TRBV30 to TRBJ2-7; 8 nucleotides agree with TRBD1. The CDR3 contains 15 residues. Germline loops: CDR1 GTSNPN, CDR2 SVGIG (reference sequence). As DNA, the CDR3 is TGTGCCTGGAGTCCTTCCCTGCAGGGGGCCTACGCGCAGTACTTC. This sequence encodes CAWSPSLQGAYAQYF.

This clonotype was observed a handful of times. The chain combines TRBV13 with TRBJ2-3; 16 bases match TRBD2. V trimming: 5 bases; J trimming: 4 bases; junction bases outside the gene matches: 6. The CDR3 sequence is 17 residues long. CDR1 is PRHDT, CDR2 FYEKMQ, per germline (reference sequence). CDR3 sequence reads: CASSIGTSGGAADTQYF. The DNA of the CDR3 is TGTGCCAGCAGCATCGGGACTAGCGGGGGGGCCGCAGATACGCAGTATTTT.